These 27 T cell receptor beta chains came from one sample sequenced in a study of PD-1 blockade in classical Hodgkin lymphoma (dated by TCRdb to 2020 to 2021). The sample's time point label is to be understood as: cycle 2 day 1 (C2D1) of nivolumab. Every trial patient had relapsed following autologous stem cell transplantation, and prior brentuximab vedotin exposure was what differed among cohorts A, B and C. The protocol used for the library was the immunoSEQ multiplex PCR assay. The immuneACCESS repertoire file appears here via TCRdb, limited to in-frame rearrangements. These files lack a portion of the clones; in checked studies, under half of the deficit traces to unresolved V genes, and the cause of the others is not known. Present in this sample are some 100,000 clones, roughly 89% of which were seen just once. The ten largest clones take up 6.5% to 7.5% of the sample. The sequences come from peripheral blood mononuclear cells (PBMCs), collected before the second cycle of nivolumab. The receptors derive from a human donor with classical Hodgkin lymphoma.

The V gene is TRBV7-9, the J gene TRBJ2-4; D may be TRBD1 (5 bases). Germline CDR1 reads SEHNR; CDR2 reads FQNEAQ (reference sequence). The ends were cut back, 3 bases at V and 4 bases at J, with 19 bases in the middle. The CDR3 length is 17 residues. The CDR3 is CASSFPWGEGPKNIQYF. The CDR3 DNA reads as TGTGCCAGCAGCTTTCCCTGGGGCGAAGGACCAAAAAACATTCAGTACTTC. The full variable domain, rest sourced from reference TRBV7-9 and TRBJ2-4, is DTGVSQNPRHKITKRGQNVTFRCDPISEHNRLYWYRQTLGQGPEFLTYFQNEAQLEKSRLLSDRFSAERPKGSFSTLEIQRTEQGDSAMYLCASSFPWGEGPKNIQYFGAGTRLSVL.

The rearrangement uses TRBV7-6 and TRBJ1-4; D is possibly TRBD1 (5 bases). V shed 1 base and J shed 8 bases, with 11 bases lying between them. CDR1 and CDR2 from the germline V gene are SGHVS and FNYEAQ. The CDR3 is 14 amino acids. The CDR3: CASSLGQGREKLFF. CDR3 in DNA: TGTGCCAGCAGCTTAGGGCAGGGTCGGGAAAAACTGTTTTTT.

V gene TRBV5-4 combines with J gene TRBJ2-2; the match to TRBD2 covers 7 bases. Trimming at V came to 0 bases and at J to 4 bases, leaving 6 bases not matched to a gene. This CDR3 has 16 residues. Germline CDR1 and CDR2: SGHNT and YYREEE (reference sequence). The CDR3 nucleotides read TGTGCCAGCAGCTTGGTGCGGGGGTCGAGCACCGGGGAGCTGTTTTTT. Translated, it gives CASSLVRGSSTGELFF.

CDR3 coding DNA: TGTGTCGTACAGGGGCCCTACGAGCAGTACTTC. It translates to CVVQGPYEQYF. The chain couples TRBV9 to TRBJ2-7; TRBD1 agrees at 7 bases. CDR3 size: 11 residues. CDR1 SGDLS and CDR2 YYNGEE come from the germline V gene.

This clone turned up a few times. The genes are TRBV6-5 and TRBJ1-2; D uncertain. V lost 5 bases and J lost 6, with 10 bases in between. Germline CDR1 and CDR2: MNHEY and SVGAGI. The CDR3 covers 12 residues. Written as DNA, the CDR3 is TGTGCCAGCAGTGGTCCGGTTGATGGCTACACCTTC. Encoded protein: CASSGPVDGYTF.

This clone was recorded once. V and J are TRBV7-6 and TRBJ2-3; 7 bases match TRBD2. From germline, CDR1 is SGHVS and CDR2 FNYEAQ. V lost 4 bases and J lost 8; bases outside the gene matches: 6. There are 13 residues in the CDR3. The CDR3 nucleotides read TGTGCCAGCAGCTCAGATCCGGGGGGTACGCAGTATTTT. Translating gives CASSSDPGGTQYF.

V and J are TRBV2 and TRBJ1-2, with D possibly matching TRBD1 (6 bases). The CDR3 extends over 12 amino acids. The germline V gene has CDR1 SNHLY and CDR2 FYNNEI. V was cut by 5 bases and J by 4 bases, with 8 bases left in between. CDR3: CASSQGFYGYTF. In nucleotides, the CDR3 is TGTGCCAGCAGTCAGGGGTTCTATGGCTACACCTTC. The full variable domain, rest sourced from reference TRBV2 and TRBJ1-2, is EPEVTQTPSHQVTQMGQEVILRCVPISNHLYFYWYRQILGQKVEFLVSFYNNEISEKSEIFDDQFSVERPDGSNFTLKIRSTKLEDSAMYFCASSQGFYGYTFGSGTRLTVV.

V is TRBV21-1 and J is TRBJ2-1; the table's TRBD1 call for D was not verified on the DNA. TRBV21-1 is flagged as a pseudogene. The CDR3 is made up of 19 amino acids. CDR3: CASSKVGHIPAFSYNEQFF. CDR3 nucleotides: TGTGCCAGCAGCAAAGTTGGCCACATCCCTGCCTTCTCCTACAATGAGCAGTTCTTC.

V and J are TRBV30 and TRBJ2-2, with D possibly being TRBD2 (7 bases). Germline V CDR1 and CDR2: GTSNPN, SVGIG (reference sequence). The germline V and J ends were trimmed by 1 base and 8 bases, with 17 bases remaining between them. This CDR3 has 15 residues. In DNA form, the CDR3 reads TGTGCCTGGAGTGCGGGGGGCGGTTGGTCAGGGGAGCTGTTTTTT. It yields the protein CAWSAGGGWSGELFF.

CDR3 in amino acids: CASRTDRGTYGYTF. CDR3 coding DNA: TGTGCCAGCAGGACGGACAGGGGCACCTATGGCTACACCTTC. This chain uses TRBV2 with TRBJ1-2, with 9 bases matching TRBD1. The V and J ends lost 6 bases and 4 bases, in that order; junction bases with no gene match: 6. This CDR3 comprises 14 residues. Per the germline V gene, CDR1 is SNHLY and CDR2 is FYNNEI.

The V gene is TRBV29-1, the J gene TRBJ2-2; the D call may be TRBD1 or TRBD2 (6 bases each). This CDR3 has 13 residues. The V gene's germline CDR1 is SQVTM and CDR2 ANQGSEA. Trimming removed 5 bases from V and 6 bases from J, with 13 bases in between. The CDR3 region is CSVSGGASGELFF. CDR3 DNA sequence: TGCAGCGTTTCCGGGGGCGCATCCGGGGAGCTGTTTTTT.

V and J are TRBV2 and TRBJ2-3; 10 bases agree with TRBD2. CDR3 length: 13 residues. J lost 6 bases, V lost 6 bases, and 3 bases had no gene match. CDR1 is SNHLY, CDR2 FYNNEI, per germline. CDR3 coding DNA: TGTGCCAGCAGGATAGCGGGGGGCGATACGCAGTATTTT. Protein: CASRIAGGDTQYF. The entire variable domain, with the rest obtained from reference TRBV2 and TRBJ2-3, is as follows: EPEVTQTPSHQVTQMGQEVILRCVPISNHLYFYWYRQILGQKVEFLVSFYNNEISEKSEIFDDQFSVERPDGSNFTLKIRSTKLEDSAMYFCASRIAGGDTQYFGPGTRLTVL.

The chain recombines TRBV6-5 with TRBJ2-3, with 9 bases fitting TRBD2. The CDR3 is 14 residues long. Germline trimming cut 5 bases from V and 2 bases from J; bases unmatched to any gene: 2. The germline V gene encodes CDR1 MNHEY and CDR2 SVGAGI. The CDR3 spells CASSRGGATDTQYF. Written as DNA, the CDR3 is TGTGCCAGCAGTCGCGGGGGGGCCACAGATACGCAGTATTTT.

The chain has TRBV27 and TRBJ2-1; tentatively, D is TRBD1 (6 bases). Germline values: CDR1 MNHEY, CDR2 SMNVEV (reference sequence). The V and J ends lost 6 bases and 4 bases respectively, with 13 bases between them. This CDR3 is 14 amino acids long. CDR3 amino acids: CASRLTGLYNEQFF. The CDR3, as DNA: TGTGCCAGCAGATTGACAGGACTTTACAATGAGCAGTTCTTC.

The chain's CDR3 is CASSWWVSGSEQFF. In nucleotides, the CDR3 is TGTGCCAGCAGCTGGTGGGTTAGCGGAAGTGAGCAGTTCTTC. This rearrangement joins TRBV5-4 to TRBJ2-1; D perhaps matches TRBD2 (6 bases). CDR3 length: 14 amino acids. Trimming stripped 3 bases from V and 9 bases from J, with 16 bases between. Germline V CDR1 and CDR2: SGHNT, YYREEE (reference sequence). Using reference TRBV5-4 and TRBJ2-1 for the parts outside the CDR3, the full variable domain is ETGVTQSPTHLIKTRGQQVTLRCSSQSGHNTVSWYQQALGQGPQFIFQYYREEENGRGNFPPRFSGLQFPNYSSELNVNALELDDSALYLCASSWWVSGSEQFFGPGTRLTVL.

V is TRBV29-1 and J is TRBJ2-7; unclear D gene. V was pared by 7 bases and J by 2 bases, with 15 bases between. The CDR3 totals 13 residues. Germline V gene data show CDR1 as SQVTM and CDR2 as ANQGSEA. The CDR3 nucleotides read TGCAGCGGGCCGGGTCCATTAGCCTACGAGCAGTACTTC. It specifies CSGPGPLAYEQYF.

This rearrangement joins TRBV5-4 to TRBJ1-1, with D hard to call. Germline lookup yields CDR1 SGHNT and CDR2 YYREEE (reference sequence). This CDR3 is 15 amino acids long. V was shortened by 2 bases and J by 4 bases, with 15 bases between the two germline ends. This CDR3 is CASSLSWQSGTEAFF. In nucleotides, the CDR3 is TGTGCCAGCAGCTTATCTTGGCAATCGGGCACTGAAGCTTTCTTT.

CDR3 sequence: CASSLETGANTGELFF. The CDR3 DNA follows: TGTGCCAGCAGCTTAGAAACAGGGGCTAACACCGGGGAGCTGTTTTTT. The chain is built from TRBV7-6 and TRBJ2-2; 7 bases agree with TRBD1. The CDR3 extends over 16 amino acids. J gave up 2 bases and V 1 base, and 4 bases lay outside the gene matches. Germline V gene data show CDR1 as SGHVS and CDR2 as FNYEAQ.

Concerning this clone itself: Other DNA sequences within the sample encode an identical CDR3. This chain joins TRBV7-2 and TRBJ1-3; D gene unclear. The ends were cut back, 1 base at V and 4 bases at J, with 8 bases in the middle. Germline assignment: CDR1 SGHTA and CDR2 FQGNSA. This CDR3 is 14 amino acids long. CDR3 residues: CASSLGVSGNTIYF. The CDR3 DNA follows: TGTGCCAGCAGCTTAGGGGTTTCAGGAAACACCATATATTTT.

The chain couples TRBV5-1 to TRBJ1-4; TRBD1 matches 12 bases. After removal of 1 base from V and 7 bases from J, the junction contained 5 bases not matched to a gene. This CDR3 region has 16 residues. The germline CDR1 and CDR2 sequences are SGHRS and YFSETQ. In DNA, the CDR3 is TGCGCCAGCAGCTTGCTCGGGACAGGGGGCTTTGAAAAACTGTTTTTT. Translated: CASSLLGTGGFEKLFF. The entire variable domain, with the rest obtained from reference TRBV5-1 and TRBJ1-4, is as follows: KAGVTQTPRYLIKTRGQQVTLSCSPISGHRSVSWYQQTPGQGLQFLFEYFSETQRNKGNFPGRFSGRQFSNSRSEMNVSTLELGDSALYLCASSLLGTGGFEKLFFGSGTQLSVL.

This clone appeared a single time. V gene TRBV4-3 combines with J gene TRBJ1-5; TRBD1 agrees at 8 bases. Germline-derived CDR1 and CDR2 are LGHNA and YSLEER. This CDR3 is 16 amino acids long. Germline trimming cut 0 bases from V and 10 bases from J; bases unmatched to any gene: 11. The CDR3 here is CASSQDQGAPWEPQHF. The CDR3 nucleotides read TGCGCCAGCAGCCAAGATCAGGGGGCCCCTTGGGAACCCCAGCATTTT.

The chain is built from TRBV6-5 and TRBJ1-1; perhaps TRBD1 as D (6 bases). Per the germline V gene, CDR1 is MNHEY and CDR2 is SVGAGI. This CDR3 is built from 12 residues. V lost 7 bases and J lost 6, with 12 bases in between. CDR3 coding DNA: TGTGCCAGCATCCCCAGGGGAGCTGAAGCTTTCTTT. Its protein is CASIPRGAEAFF.

The gene calls are TRBV7-2 and TRBJ1-5; maybe TRBD1 (6 bases). CDR1 is SGHTA, CDR2 FQGNSA, per germline. The CDR3 length is 15 residues. The V and J ends lost 1 base and 5 bases respectively, with 12 bases between them. As DNA, the CDR3 is TGTGCCAGCAGCTTAGTAGCGTCAGGGGATCAGCCCCAGCATTTT. Protein: CASSLVASGDQPQHF.

V is TRBV2 and J is TRBJ2-7; D remains unclear. Germline-derived CDR1 and CDR2 are SNHLY and FYNNEI. The CDR3 is 12 residues long. Trimming took off 5 bases at V and 0 bases at J, with 5 bases between the two ends. The CDR3 DNA reads TGTGCCAGCAGTACGGTCTCCTACGAGCAGTACTTC. Its translation is CASSTVSYEQYF. The full variable domain, completed using reference TRBV2 and TRBJ2-7, is EPEVTQTPSHQVTQMGQEVILRCVPISNHLYFYWYRQILGQKVEFLVSFYNNEISEKSEIFDDQFSVERPDGSNFTLKIRSTKLEDSAMYFCASSTVSYEQYFGPGTRLTVT.

This clone was observed a handful of times. This chain uses TRBV7-2 with TRBJ1-2; D is unclear. The CDR3 spans 15 residues. Germline CDR1 SGHTA, CDR2 FQGNSA. V was shortened by 6 bases and J by 2 bases, with 16 bases between the two germline ends. The CDR3 DNA is TGTGCCAGCAGGGAGTCGGCCCAATCCAACTATGGCTACACCTTC. Its translation: CASRESAQSNYGYTF.

This chain joins TRBV6-5 and TRBJ1-1; TRBD1 matches at 10 bases. The CDR3 is 15 amino acids. Germline trimming cut 0 bases from V and 4 bases from J; bases unmatched to any gene: 2. From germline, CDR1 is MNHEY and CDR2 SVGAGI. CDR3 sequence: CASSYSGQGTTEAFF. CDR3 nucleotides: TGTGCCAGCAGTTACTCGGGACAGGGGACCACTGAAGCTTTCTTT.

V usage is TRBV25-1 and J usage is TRBJ2-3; 9 bases fit TRBD2. The CDR3 consists of 16 residues. CDR1 and CDR2 (germline): MGHDK, SYGVNS. Trimming removed 1 base from V and 2 bases from J; junction bases left unmatched: 4. The CDR3 region has the DNA TGTGCCAGCAGTGAATTCCTAGCGGGGCACACAGATACGCAGTATTTT. Translated, it gives CASSEFLAGHTDTQYF.